These 31 T cell receptor beta chains were sequenced from one sample in a study of blood T cell repertoires in COVID-19. Here immunoSEQ multiplex PCR was the method, and the copy in TCRdb shows in-frame clones only, minus some. The sample holds roughly 250,000 clones, 87% seen once. Material for sequencing was peripheral blood. These receptors were obtained from a man between 60 and 75 years old who had recovered from COVID-19.

The rearrangement uses TRBV28 and TRBJ1-1; TRBD1 matches at 9 bases. This CDR3 spans 15 amino acids. The V gene end was trimmed by 5 bases and the J gene end by 5 bases; junction bases not matched to a gene: 9. CDR1 and CDR2 (germline): MDHEN, SYDVKM. CDR3 bases: TGTGCCAGCAGTCCCCGGGGACAGGGATATACTGAAGCTTTCTTT. Protein product: CASSPRGQGYTEAFF. Complete variable domain (other parts from reference TRBV28 and TRBJ1-1): DVKVTQSSRYLVKRTGEKVFLECVQDMDHENMFWYRQDPGLGLRLIYFSYDVKMKEKGDIPEGYSVSREKKERFSLILESASTNQTSMYLCASSPRGQGYTEAFFGQGTRLTVV.

V is TRBV9 and J is TRBJ2-1; 14 bases are a match to TRBD2. Germline V lookup: CDR1 SGDLS, CDR2 YYNGEE. The CDR3 loop spans 17 amino acids. After removal of 3 bases from V and 6 bases from J, the junction contained 8 bases not matched to a gene. CDR3: CASSGGKGTSGSNEQFF. The CDR3 region has the DNA TGTGCCAGCAGCGGGGGAAAAGGGACTAGCGGGAGCAATGAGCAGTTCTTC.

The chain carries TRBV14 and TRBJ1-6; TRBD1 agrees at 7 bases. The trim removed 4 bases at V and 3 bases at J, leaving 6 bases unmatched. Germline V gene sequence: CDR1 SGHDN, CDR2 FVKESK. The CDR3 length is 16 residues. The CDR3 coding sequence is TGTGCCAGCAGCCGTACGACAGGGTACTATAATTCACCCCTCCACTTT. Translated: CASSRTTGYYNSPLHF.

The chain joins TRBV28 to TRBJ2-3; D unresolved. The CDR3 totals 17 residues. The V end was cut by 4 bases, the J end by 4 bases, with 21 bases between. CDR1 is MDHEN and CDR2 is SYDVKM in the germline V gene. CDR3 amino acids: CASSSPGLRGAADTQYF. CDR3 DNA sequence: TGTGCCAGCAGTTCACCCGGGTTGAGAGGCGCGGCAGATACGCAGTATTTT.

The DNA of the CDR3 is TGTGCCAGCAGCCAAGGAGTTAGCGGGGGGGCAATCGACACAGATACGCAGTATTTT. It is translated as CASSQGVSGGAIDTDTQYF. J is TRBJ2-3 and V is TRBV3-1 (or the pseudogene TRBV3-2); 11 bases match TRBD2. After removal of 1 base from V and 2 bases from J, the junction contained 11 bases not matched to a gene. The CDR3 is 19 amino acids. CDR1 and CDR2 from the germline V gene are LGHDT and YNNKEL (reference sequence).

A remark on this clone: Other DNA sequences in the sample encode the same CDR3. V gene TRBV30 combines with J gene TRBJ1-1, with D tentatively TRBD1 (5 bases). V shed 2 bases and J shed 5 bases, with 12 bases lying between them. Germline values: CDR1 GTSNPN, CDR2 SVGIG (reference sequence). The CDR3 covers 13 residues. The chain's CDR3 is CAWSRQGGTEAFF. The CDR3 region has the DNA TGTGCCTGGAGTAGGCAGGGAGGGACTGAAGCTTTCTTT. Full variable domain (outside the CDR3, taken from reference TRBV30 and TRBJ1-1): SQTIHQWPATLVQPVGSPLSLECTVEGTSNPNLYWYRQAAGRGLQLLFYSVGIGQISSEVPQNLSASRPQDRQFILSSKKLLLSDSGFYLCAWSRQGGTEAFFGQGTRLTVV.

V and J are TRBV6-4 and TRBJ1-2; no clear D gene. V was cut by 4 bases and J by 8 bases, with 8 bases left in between. This CDR3 spans 11 amino acids. Looked up from germline, CDR1 is MRHNA and CDR2 is SNTAGT. CDR3 loop: CASSGPGGYTF. Written as DNA, the CDR3 is TGTGCCAGCAGTGGCCCGGGAGGCTACACCTTC.

The CDR3 is CASSQAGTFAYEQYF. The CDR3 DNA reads as TGCGCCAGCAGCCAAGCCGGGACTTTTGCCTACGAGCAGTACTTC. V usage is TRBV4-1 and J usage is TRBJ2-7, with a possible D match to TRBD2 (6 bases). The CDR3 runs 15 residues. V was shortened by 1 base and J by 2 bases, with 12 bases between the two germline ends. Germline V CDR1 and CDR2: MGHRA, YSYEKL.

The chain uses TRBV19 and TRBJ1-1, with 10 bases lining up with TRBD1. The CDR3 is made up of 14 amino acids. Germline CDR1 reads LNHDA; CDR2 reads SQIVND (reference sequence). The V segment lost 7 bases and the J segment 6 bases; nucleotides outside the gene matches: 8. The CDR3 DNA follows: TGTGCCAGTATCTCGGACAGGGGGTCCGCTGAAGCTTTCTTT. Its translation: CASISDRGSAEAFF.

The J gene is TRBJ1-1, the V gene TRBV19; 7 nucleotides align to TRBD1. The CDR3 has 15 residues. Germline trimming cut 5 bases from V and 6 bases from J; bases unmatched to any gene: 12. Germline lookup yields CDR1 LNHDA and CDR2 SQIVND (reference sequence). CDR3 nucleotides: TGTGCCAGTAGTTCCAAATCGACAGGGTTCGCTGAAGCTTTCTTT. Protein: CASSSKSTGFAEAFF.

This rearrangement joins TRBV30 to TRBJ1-6; 11 nucleotides agree with TRBD1. The V segment lost 5 bases and the J segment 7 bases; nucleotides outside the gene matches: 1. Germline V gene data show CDR1 as GTSNPN and CDR2 as SVGIG (reference sequence). CDR3 size: 13 residues. CDR3 sequence reads: CAWRDRGNSPLHF. CDR3 nucleotides: TGTGCCTGGCGGGACAGGGGGAATTCACCCCTCCACTTT.

On this clone itself: Other DNA sequences in the same sample also yield this CDR3. The rearrangement uses TRBV2 and TRBJ1-2; TRBD1 agrees at 11 bases. The junction had 2 bases not matched to a gene; V was cut back by 4 bases and J by 4 bases. There are 14 residues in the CDR3. Germline loops: CDR1 SNHLY, CDR2 FYNNEI. The CDR3 coding sequence is TGTGCCAGCAGTGGGACAGGGGGCGTCTATGGCTACACCTTC. Encoded protein: CASSGTGGVYGYTF.

This chain uses TRBV10-1 with TRBJ2-3; 10 bases agree with TRBD2. The CDR3 sequence is 17 residues long. Trimming removed 0 bases from V and 2 bases from J; junction bases left unmatched: 5. The germline gives CDR1 WNHNN, CDR2 SYGVQD (reference sequence). CDR3 sequence (DNA): TGCGCCAGCAGTGAGTCCCGCCTAGCGGGGGTCACAGATACGCAGTATTTT. It encodes CASSESRLAGVTDTQYF.

The chain uses TRBV5-8 and TRBJ2-7; the D is unclear. The germline V and J ends were trimmed by 3 bases and 7 bases, with 8 bases remaining between them. The CDR3 contains 11 residues. CDR1 is SGHTS, CDR2 YDEGEE, per germline. CDR3 sequence: CASSSFAEQYF. In nucleotides, the CDR3 is TGTGCCAGCAGCTCCTTCGCGGAGCAGTACTTC.

The J gene is TRBJ1-6, the V gene TRBV6-1, with TRBD1 matching 9 bases. J was trimmed by 8 bases and V by 1 base; bases with no gene match: 3. The germline CDR1 and CDR2 sequences are MNHNS and SASEGT. The CDR3 totals 15 residues. CDR3 amino acids: CASSEDGTGYSPLHF. DNA for the CDR3: TGTGCCAGCAGTGAAGACGGGACAGGGTATTCACCCCTCCACTTT.

The chain couples TRBV2 to TRBJ2-7, with D possibly TRBD2 on 6 matching bases. The CDR3 is 14 amino acids. Germline CDR1 reads SNHLY; CDR2 reads FYNNEI. The V gene lost 4 bases and the J gene lost 9 bases, with 19 bases spanning the gap. This chain's CDR3 is CASSVVAETSRQYF. CDR3 DNA sequence: TGTGCCAGCAGTGTAGTAGCGGAAACATCCCGGCAGTACTTC.

The chain joins TRBV19 to TRBJ2-5, with TRBD1 matching over 10 bases. The CDR3 spans 16 residues. V lost 6 bases to trimming and J lost 1 base; unmatched junction nucleotides: 8. CDR1 and CDR2 from the germline V gene are LNHDA and SQIVND (reference sequence). The CDR3 sequence: CASRGGQGTSQETQYF. The DNA for the CDR3 is TGTGCCAGTAGAGGGGGACAGGGGACCTCCCAAGAGACCCAGTACTTC.

The J gene is TRBJ1-5, the V gene TRBV19, with TRBD1 identical over 7 bases. Germline V gives CDR1 LNHDA, CDR2 SQIVND (reference sequence). V lost 2 bases and J lost 6; bases outside the gene matches: 10. This CDR3 comprises 16 residues. In nucleotides, the CDR3 is TGTGCCAGTAGTATATCGGACAGGCAGAGCGGTCAGCCCCAGCATTTT. Its translation is CASSISDRQSGQPQHF.

DNA of the CDR3: TGTGCCACCAGTGATTTGCTAGGGGGCGCGGACACCGGGGAGCTGTTTTTT. Translated: CATSDLLGGADTGELFF. The gene calls are TRBV24-1 and TRBJ2-2; 7 bases align to TRBD1. Germline V gene lookup returns CDR1 KGHDR and CDR2 SFDVKD. Losses at the gene ends were 0 bases for V and 3 bases for J; bases not matched to a gene: 6. The CDR3 extends over 17 amino acids.

The chain has TRBV5-1 and TRBJ1-2, with 10 positions matching TRBD1. Trimming cost V 3 bases and J 5 bases; bases outside gene matches: 7. The CDR3 extends over 15 amino acids. CDR1 and CDR2 (germline): SGHRS, YFSETQ. The CDR3 sequence: CASSWTGGTDYGYTF. DNA for the CDR3: TGCGCCAGCAGCTGGACAGGGGGTACGGATTATGGCTACACCTTC.

The V and J genes are TRBV5-4 and TRBJ2-5, with a weak D call TRBD1 (5 bases). V dropped 1 base and J dropped 5 bases, with 9 bases sitting between them. Germline V gives CDR1 SGHNT, CDR2 YYREEE (reference sequence). This CDR3 contains 13 residues. Here the CDR3 reads CASSLPRQETQYF. The CDR3 bases are TGTGCCAGCAGCTTGCCCCGACAGGAGACCCAGTACTTC.

This sequence joins TRBV15 and TRBJ1-6; no firm D call. Germline CDR1 and CDR2: LNHNV and YYDKDF (reference sequence). Between the trimmed V and J ends, which lost 1 base and 9 bases, there was a span of 7 bases. The CDR3 runs to 13 residues. CDR3 protein: CATSRGPGSPLHF. CDR3 in DNA: TGTGCCACCAGCAGAGGCCCCGGTTCACCCCTCCACTTT.

The CDR3 protein is CASSQDFGSETMNTEAFF. CDR3 nucleotide sequence: TGTGCCAGCAGCCAAGATTTCGGGAGCGAGACCATGAACACTGAAGCTTTCTTT. The chain employs TRBV3-1 (or the pseudogene TRBV3-2) and TRBJ1-1; no clear D gene. The CDR3 extends over 18 amino acids. Trimming took off 0 bases at V and 0 bases at J, with 17 bases between the two ends. Looked up from germline, CDR1 is LGHDT and CDR2 is YNNKEL (reference sequence).

The chain employs TRBV18 and TRBJ2-1, with 7 nucleotides matching TRBD2. The germline CDR1 and CDR2 sequences are KGHSH and LQKENI. The V and J ends lost 5 bases and 9 bases, in that order; junction bases with no gene match: 10. This CDR3 is 14 amino acids long. This chain's CDR3 is CASSGTSALGEQFF. CDR3 bases: TGTGCCAGCTCAGGCACTAGCGCCCTTGGTGAGCAGTTCTTC.

The gene calls are TRBV12-5 and TRBJ1-3, with D possibly matching TRBD1 (5 bases). CDR1 and CDR2 from the germline V gene are LGHNT and FRNRAP. The CDR3 is made up of 19 amino acids. V was pared by 0 bases and J by 2 bases, with 20 bases between. CDR3 sequence reads: CASGLVLGGTGRAGNTIYF. Here the CDR3 DNA reads TGTGCTAGTGGTTTGGTACTGGGCGGAACAGGAAGGGCTGGAAACACCATATATTTT.

This clone was counted once. The rearrangement uses TRBV3-1 (or the pseudogene TRBV3-2) and TRBJ2-7, with 9 bases matching TRBD2. Germline V gene lookup returns CDR1 LGHDT and CDR2 YNNKEL (reference sequence). The CDR3 contains 14 residues. The junction had 5 bases not matched to a gene; V was cut back by 4 bases and J by 4 bases. The CDR3 DNA reads TGTGCCAGCAGCCTCCTAGCGGGGAGTTACGAGCAGTACTTC. It encodes CASSLLAGSYEQYF.

The chain joins TRBV7-9 to TRBJ2-5, with D possibly being TRBD2 (5 bases). V lost 1 base and J lost 0, with 12 bases in between. Germline V gene lookup returns CDR1 SEHNR and CDR2 FQNEAQ (reference sequence). The CDR3 contains 16 residues. CDR3 protein: CASSLDGLSYQETQYF. In DNA, the CDR3 is TGTGCCAGCAGCTTAGATGGACTTTCCTACCAAGAGACCCAGTACTTC.

This chain links TRBV4-1 with TRBJ2-4, with 8 bases matching TRBD1. The germline CDR1 and CDR2 sequences are MGHRA and YSYEKL. The CDR3 consists of 17 residues. V lost 1 base, J lost 3 bases, and 8 bases stayed unmatched. This CDR3 reads CASSQAPQGGGKNIQYF. CDR3 bases: TGCGCCAGCAGCCAAGCCCCACAGGGGGGCGGCAAAAACATTCAGTACTTC.

The chain combines TRBV5-1 with TRBJ2-7; 9 bases line up with TRBD1. The CDR3 runs 14 residues. After removal of 3 bases from V and 2 bases from J, the junction contained 3 bases not matched to a gene. The germline CDR1 and CDR2 sequences are SGHRS and YFSETQ. The CDR3, as DNA: TGCGCCAGCAGCTGGGACAGGGTCCCCTACGAGCAGTACTTC. Translation gives CASSWDRVPYEQYF.

This chain connects TRBV19 to TRBJ2-1, with 15 bases identical to TRBD2. Trimming at V came to 1 base and at J to 10 bases, leaving 8 bases not matched to a gene. The CDR3 totals 17 residues. Germline V lookup: CDR1 LNHDA, CDR2 SQIVND (reference sequence). Here the CDR3 reads CASSIGRTSGGAGEQFF. DNA for the CDR3: TGTGCCAGTAGTATAGGCCGGACTAGCGGGGGGGCCGGGGAGCAGTTCTTC. The whole variable domain, filled in from reference TRBV19 and TRBJ2-1, reads DGGITQSPKYLFRKEGQNVTLSCEQNLNHDAMYWYRQDPGQGLRLIYYSQIVNDFQKGDIAEGYSVSREKKESFPLTVTSAQKNPTAFYLCASSIGRTSGGAGEQFFGPGTRLTVL.

The chain employs TRBV7-9 and TRBJ2-6; D unresolved. Trimming took off 1 base at V and 6 bases at J, with 7 bases between the two ends. The CDR3 is 14 amino acids. Per germline, CDR1 SEHNR and CDR2 FQNEAQ (reference sequence). DNA of the CDR3: TGTGCCAGCAGCTTAGGCGTCCTGGCCAACGTCCTGACTTTC. It is translated as CASSLGVLANVLTF.